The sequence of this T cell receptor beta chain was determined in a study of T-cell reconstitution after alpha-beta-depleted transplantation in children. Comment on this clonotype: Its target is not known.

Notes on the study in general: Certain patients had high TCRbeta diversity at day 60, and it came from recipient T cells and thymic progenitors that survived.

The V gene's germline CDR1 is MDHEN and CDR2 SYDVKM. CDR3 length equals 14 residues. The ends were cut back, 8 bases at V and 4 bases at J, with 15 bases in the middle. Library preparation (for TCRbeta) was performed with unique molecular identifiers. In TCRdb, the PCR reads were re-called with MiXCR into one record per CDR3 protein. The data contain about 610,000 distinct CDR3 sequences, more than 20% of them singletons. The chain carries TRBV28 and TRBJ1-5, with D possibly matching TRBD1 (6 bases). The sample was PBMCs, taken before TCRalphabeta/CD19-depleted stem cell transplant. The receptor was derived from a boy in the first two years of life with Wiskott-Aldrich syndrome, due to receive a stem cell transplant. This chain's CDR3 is CASGQPTGNQPQHF. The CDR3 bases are TGTGCCAGCGGACAACCTACAGGGAATCAGCCCCAGCATTTT.